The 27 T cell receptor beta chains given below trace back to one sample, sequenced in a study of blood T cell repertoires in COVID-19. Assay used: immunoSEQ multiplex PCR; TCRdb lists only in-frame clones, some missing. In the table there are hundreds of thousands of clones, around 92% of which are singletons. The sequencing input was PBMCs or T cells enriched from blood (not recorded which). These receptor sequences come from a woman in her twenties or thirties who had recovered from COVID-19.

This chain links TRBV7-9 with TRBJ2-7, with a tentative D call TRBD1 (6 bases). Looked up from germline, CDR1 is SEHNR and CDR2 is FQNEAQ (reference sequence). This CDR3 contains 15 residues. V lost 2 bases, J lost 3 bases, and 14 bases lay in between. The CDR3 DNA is TGTGCCAGCAGCTTAAAAGGGGGTGACGACTACGAGCAGTACTTC. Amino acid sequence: CASSLKGGDDYEQYF.

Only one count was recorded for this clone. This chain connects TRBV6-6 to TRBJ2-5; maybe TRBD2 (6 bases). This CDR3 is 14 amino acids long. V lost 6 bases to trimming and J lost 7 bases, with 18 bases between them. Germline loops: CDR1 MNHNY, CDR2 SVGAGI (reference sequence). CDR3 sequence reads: CASSDTGTLGTQYF. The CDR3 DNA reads TGTGCCAGCAGCGACACTGGGACTTTAGGGACCCAGTACTTC.

The CDR3 reads CASSRDWEGSQYF. CDR3 nucleotides: TGTGCCAGCAGCCGGGACTGGGAGGGATCCCAGTACTTC. The gene calls are TRBV7-8 and TRBJ2-5; 7 positions agree with TRBD2. Trimming at V came to 5 bases and at J to 9 bases, leaving 9 bases not matched to a gene. The germline gives CDR1 SGHVS, CDR2 FQNEAQ. This CDR3 contains 13 residues. Together with reference TRBV7-8 and TRBJ2-5, the CDR3 gives the full variable domain: GAGVSQSPRYKVAKRGQDVALRCDPISGHVSLFWYQQALGQGPEFLTYFQNEAQLDKSGLPSDRFFAERPEGSVSTLKIQRTQQEDSAVYLCASSRDWEGSQYFGPGTRLLVL.

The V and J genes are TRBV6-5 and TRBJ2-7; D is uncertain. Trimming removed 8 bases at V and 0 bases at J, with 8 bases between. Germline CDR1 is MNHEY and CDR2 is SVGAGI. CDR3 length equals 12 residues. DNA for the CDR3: TGTGCCAGCCTCAAGCTCTCCTACGAGCAGTACTTC. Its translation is CASLKLSYEQYF.

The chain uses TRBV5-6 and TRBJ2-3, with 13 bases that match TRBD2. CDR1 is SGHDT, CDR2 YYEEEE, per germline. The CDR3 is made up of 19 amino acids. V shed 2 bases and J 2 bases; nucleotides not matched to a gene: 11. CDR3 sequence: CASSFGLAGAGILTDTQYF. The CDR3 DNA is TGTGCCAGCAGCTTCGGACTAGCGGGAGCGGGCATTCTCACAGATACGCAGTATTTT.

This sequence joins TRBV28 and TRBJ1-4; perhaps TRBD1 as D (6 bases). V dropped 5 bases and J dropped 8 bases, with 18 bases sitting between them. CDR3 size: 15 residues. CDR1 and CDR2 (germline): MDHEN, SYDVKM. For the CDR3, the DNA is TGTGCCAGCAGTACCCAGGGGATCGGGGAGGAAAAACTGTTTTTT. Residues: CASSTQGIGEEKLFF.

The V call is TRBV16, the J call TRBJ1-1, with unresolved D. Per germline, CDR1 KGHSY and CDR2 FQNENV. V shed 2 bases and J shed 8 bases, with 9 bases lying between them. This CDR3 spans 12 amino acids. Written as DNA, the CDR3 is TGTGCCAGCAGCCAACCGCCAGGAGAAGCTTTCTTT. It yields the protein CASSQPPGEAFF.

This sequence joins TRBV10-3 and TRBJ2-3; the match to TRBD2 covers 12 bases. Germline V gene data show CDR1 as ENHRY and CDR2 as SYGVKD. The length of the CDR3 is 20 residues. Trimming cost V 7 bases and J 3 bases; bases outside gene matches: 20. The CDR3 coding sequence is TGTGCCATCAAAAAATCGGGACTAGCGGGTACAACCCTGGGAACAGATACGCAGTATTTT. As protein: CAIKKSGLAGTTLGTDTQYF.

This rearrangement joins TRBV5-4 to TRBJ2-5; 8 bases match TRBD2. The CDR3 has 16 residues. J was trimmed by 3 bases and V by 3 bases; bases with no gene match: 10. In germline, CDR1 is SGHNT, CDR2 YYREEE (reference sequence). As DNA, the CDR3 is TGTGCCAGCAGCTCTCAAGGTTGGGGACTAGAAGAGACCCAGTACTTC. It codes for CASSSQGWGLEETQYF.

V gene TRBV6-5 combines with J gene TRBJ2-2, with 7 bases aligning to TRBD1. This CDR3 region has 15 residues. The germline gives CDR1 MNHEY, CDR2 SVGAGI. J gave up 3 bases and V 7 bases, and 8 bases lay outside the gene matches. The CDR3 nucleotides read TGTGCCAGCAACCAGGGGGTCAGGGACACCGGGGAGCTGTTTTTT. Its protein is CASNQGVRDTGELFF.

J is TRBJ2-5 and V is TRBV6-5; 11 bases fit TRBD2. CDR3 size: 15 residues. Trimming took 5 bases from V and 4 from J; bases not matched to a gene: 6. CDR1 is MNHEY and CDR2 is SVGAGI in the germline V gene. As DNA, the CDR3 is TGTGCCAGCAGTCCGTTAGCGGGAGGGCGAGAGACCCAGTACTTC. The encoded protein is CASSPLAGGRETQYF.

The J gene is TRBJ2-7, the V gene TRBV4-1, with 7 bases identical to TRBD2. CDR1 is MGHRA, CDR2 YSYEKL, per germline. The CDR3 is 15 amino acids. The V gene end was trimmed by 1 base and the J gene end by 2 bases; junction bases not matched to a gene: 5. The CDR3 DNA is TGCGCCAGCAGCCAAGCCGGGACTAAACCCTACGAGCAGTACTTC. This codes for CASSQAGTKPYEQYF.

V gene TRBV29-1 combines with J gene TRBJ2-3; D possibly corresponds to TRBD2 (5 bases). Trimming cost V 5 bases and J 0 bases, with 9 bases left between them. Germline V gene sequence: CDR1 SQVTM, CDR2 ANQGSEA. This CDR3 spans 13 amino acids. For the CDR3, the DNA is TGCAGCGTTTTTCCGGGAAGCACAGATACGCAGTATTTT. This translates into CSVFPGSTDTQYF.

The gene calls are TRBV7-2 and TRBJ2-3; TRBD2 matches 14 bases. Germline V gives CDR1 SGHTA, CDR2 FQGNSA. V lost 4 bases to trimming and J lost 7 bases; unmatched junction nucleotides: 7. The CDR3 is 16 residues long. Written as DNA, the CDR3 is TGTGCCAGCAGCTCTGGGACTAGCGGGAGTTCGAATACGCAGTATTTT. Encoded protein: CASSSGTSGSSNTQYF.

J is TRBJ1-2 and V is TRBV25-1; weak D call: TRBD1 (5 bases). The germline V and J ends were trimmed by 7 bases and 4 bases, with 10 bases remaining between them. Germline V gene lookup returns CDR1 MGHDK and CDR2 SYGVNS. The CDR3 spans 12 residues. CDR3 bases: TGTGCCAGCACCAGGGCCGGCTATGGCTACACCTTC. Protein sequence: CASTRAGYGYTF.

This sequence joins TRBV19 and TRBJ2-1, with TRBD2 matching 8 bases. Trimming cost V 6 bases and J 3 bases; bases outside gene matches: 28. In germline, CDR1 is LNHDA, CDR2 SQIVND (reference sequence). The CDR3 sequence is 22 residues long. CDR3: CASSEPGAGGSDGGFYYNEQFF. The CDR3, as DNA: TGTGCCAGTAGCGAACCCGGGGCGGGAGGATCAGACGGTGGCTTTTACTACAATGAGCAGTTCTTC.

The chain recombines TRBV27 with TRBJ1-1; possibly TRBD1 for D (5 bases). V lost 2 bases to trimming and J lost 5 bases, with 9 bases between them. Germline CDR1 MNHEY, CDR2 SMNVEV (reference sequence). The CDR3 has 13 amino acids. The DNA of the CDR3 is TGTGCCAGCAGTTTAATGGGGGGGACTGAAGCTTTCTTT. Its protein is CASSLMGGTEAFF.

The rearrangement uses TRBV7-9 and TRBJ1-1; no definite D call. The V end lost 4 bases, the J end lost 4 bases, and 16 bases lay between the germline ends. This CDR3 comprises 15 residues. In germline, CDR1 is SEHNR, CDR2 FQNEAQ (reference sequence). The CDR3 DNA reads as TGTGCCAGCAGCTATAGGAGGCAGAAGGGCACTGAAGCTTTCTTT. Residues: CASSYRRQKGTEAFF.

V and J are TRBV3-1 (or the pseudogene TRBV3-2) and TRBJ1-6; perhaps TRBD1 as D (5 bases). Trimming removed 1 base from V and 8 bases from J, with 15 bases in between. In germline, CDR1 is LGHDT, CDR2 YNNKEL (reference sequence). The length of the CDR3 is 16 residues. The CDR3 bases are TGTGCCAGCAGCCAAGGTTTCACGGGGGTTGATTCACCCCTCCACTTT. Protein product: CASSQGFTGVDSPLHF.

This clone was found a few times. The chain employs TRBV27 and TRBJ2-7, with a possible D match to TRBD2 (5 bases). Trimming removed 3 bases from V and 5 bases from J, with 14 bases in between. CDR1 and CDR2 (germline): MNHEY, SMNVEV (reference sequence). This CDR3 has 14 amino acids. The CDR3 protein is CASSFLGNGDEQYF. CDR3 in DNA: TGTGCCAGCAGTTTCTTAGGGAACGGGGACGAGCAGTACTTC.

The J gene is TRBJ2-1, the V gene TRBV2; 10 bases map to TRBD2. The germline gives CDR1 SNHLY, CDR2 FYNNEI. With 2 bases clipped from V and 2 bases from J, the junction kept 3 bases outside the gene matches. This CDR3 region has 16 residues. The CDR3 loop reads CASSEWLAGAYNEQFF. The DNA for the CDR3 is TGTGCCAGCAGTGAATGGCTAGCGGGAGCCTACAATGAGCAGTTCTTC.

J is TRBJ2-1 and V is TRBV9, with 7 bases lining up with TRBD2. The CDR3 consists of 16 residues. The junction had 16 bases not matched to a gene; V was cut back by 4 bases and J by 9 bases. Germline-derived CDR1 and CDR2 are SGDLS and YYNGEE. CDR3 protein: CASSIRGEGAAGEQFF. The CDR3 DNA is TGTGCCAGCAGCATCCGAGGGGAGGGAGCGGCGGGTGAGCAGTTCTTC.

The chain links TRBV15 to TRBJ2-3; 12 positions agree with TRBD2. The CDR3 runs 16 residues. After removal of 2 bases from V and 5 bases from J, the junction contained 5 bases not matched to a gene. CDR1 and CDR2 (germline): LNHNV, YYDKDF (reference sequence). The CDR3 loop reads CATSRSLAGGLDTQYF. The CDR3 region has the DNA TGTGCCACCAGCAGATCCCTAGCGGGAGGGTTAGATACGCAGTATTTT.

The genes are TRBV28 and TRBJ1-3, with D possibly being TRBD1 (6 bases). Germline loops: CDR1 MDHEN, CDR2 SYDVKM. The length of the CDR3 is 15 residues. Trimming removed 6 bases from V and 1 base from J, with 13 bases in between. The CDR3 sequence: CASSPATGSGNTIYF. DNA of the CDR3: TGTGCCAGCAGCCCAGCCACAGGGTCTGGAAACACCATATATTTT. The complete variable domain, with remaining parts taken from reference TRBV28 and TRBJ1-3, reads DVKVTQSSRYLVKRTGEKVFLECVQDMDHENMFWYRQDPGLGLRLIYFSYDVKMKEKGDIPEGYSVSREKKERFSLILESASTNQTSMYLCASSPATGSGNTIYFGEGSWLTVV.

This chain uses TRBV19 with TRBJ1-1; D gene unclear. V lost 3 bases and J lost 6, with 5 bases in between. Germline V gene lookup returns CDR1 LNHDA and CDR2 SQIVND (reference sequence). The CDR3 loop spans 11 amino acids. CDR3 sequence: CASSMRSEAFF. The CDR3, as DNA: TGTGCCAGTAGTATGAGGTCTGAAGCTTTCTTT.

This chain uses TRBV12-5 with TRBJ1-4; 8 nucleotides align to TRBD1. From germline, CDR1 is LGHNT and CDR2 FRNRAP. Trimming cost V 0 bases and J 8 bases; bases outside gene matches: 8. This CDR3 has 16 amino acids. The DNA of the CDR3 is TGTGCTAGTGGTTTGGTATATGGGACAGGACGGGAAAAACTGTTTTTT. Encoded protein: CASGLVYGTGREKLFF.

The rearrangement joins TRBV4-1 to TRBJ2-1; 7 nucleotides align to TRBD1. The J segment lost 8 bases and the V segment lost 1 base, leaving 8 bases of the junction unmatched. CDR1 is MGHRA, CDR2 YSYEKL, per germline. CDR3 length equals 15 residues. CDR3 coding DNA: TGCGCCAGCAGCCAAGGACAGGGAGTAATCTATGAGCAGTTCTTC. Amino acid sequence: CASSQGQGVIYEQFF.